The subject of this entry is one T cell receptor (beta chain). As yet, its antigen is unknown. This sample is part of a study of shared clonotypes between healthy human individuals. Nashville, Tennessee was home to all donors, each a Caucasian adult. Trimming took 5 bases from V and 6 from J, leaving 14 bases between them. Looked up from germline, CDR1 is PRHDT and CDR2 is FYEKMQ (reference sequence). This CDR3 contains 14 residues. Some clones are missing from TCRdb's copy, which holds only in-frame ones; the method was immunoSEQ multiplex PCR. The sample includes more than 2 million clones, 90% to 95% seen only once; the top ten take 0.1% to 0.15%. Broader study findings: Some clonotypes were shared by all four sorted-subset donors, while others were not shared. The non-shared ones had lower generation probabilities than the shared ones. Naive subsets typically showed greater estimated richness than memory subsets. A limitation of the genetic and exposure-history diversity represented arose from few donors.

The material sequenced was naive CD4+ T cells sorted from blood. The subset was: CD45RA+ positively selected. V gene TRBV13 combines with J gene TRBJ2-1; TRBD2 might be the D (6 bases). This receptor was identified in a man younger than 35 in good health. The CDR3 nucleotides read TGTGCCAGCAGCGACGCGGGGACCGGCAATGAGCAGTTCTTC. Its translation: CASSDAGTGNEQFF.